This TCR beta chain is drawn from a study of T cell responses to AZD1222 COVID-19 vaccine. Study-wide background: Second-dose recipients at about 4 or about 12 weeks were treated as one pooled group.

Worth noting for this clone: Antigen unknown.

Unmatched junction bases numbered 6, after V lost 8 bases and J lost 4 bases. The germline CDR1 and CDR2 sequences are WSHSY and SAAADI. The CDR3 length is 13 residues. Clones were sequenced by immunoSEQ multiplex PCR, and TCRdb holds only the in-frame ones, with some missing. This table has roughly 140,000 clones, about 88% appearing once. Study-level results: Without day 14 samples, only post-peak T cell repertoires were studied.

The receptor's source is an adult in good health. The sample was peripheral blood, taken on day 0 of AZD1222 vaccination. The rearrangement uses TRBV10-2 and TRBJ2-5, with 8 bases lining up with TRBD2. CDR3: CASFRGGGETQYF. CDR3 DNA: TGCGCCAGCTTCCGGGGGGGCGGAGAGACCCAGTACTTC.